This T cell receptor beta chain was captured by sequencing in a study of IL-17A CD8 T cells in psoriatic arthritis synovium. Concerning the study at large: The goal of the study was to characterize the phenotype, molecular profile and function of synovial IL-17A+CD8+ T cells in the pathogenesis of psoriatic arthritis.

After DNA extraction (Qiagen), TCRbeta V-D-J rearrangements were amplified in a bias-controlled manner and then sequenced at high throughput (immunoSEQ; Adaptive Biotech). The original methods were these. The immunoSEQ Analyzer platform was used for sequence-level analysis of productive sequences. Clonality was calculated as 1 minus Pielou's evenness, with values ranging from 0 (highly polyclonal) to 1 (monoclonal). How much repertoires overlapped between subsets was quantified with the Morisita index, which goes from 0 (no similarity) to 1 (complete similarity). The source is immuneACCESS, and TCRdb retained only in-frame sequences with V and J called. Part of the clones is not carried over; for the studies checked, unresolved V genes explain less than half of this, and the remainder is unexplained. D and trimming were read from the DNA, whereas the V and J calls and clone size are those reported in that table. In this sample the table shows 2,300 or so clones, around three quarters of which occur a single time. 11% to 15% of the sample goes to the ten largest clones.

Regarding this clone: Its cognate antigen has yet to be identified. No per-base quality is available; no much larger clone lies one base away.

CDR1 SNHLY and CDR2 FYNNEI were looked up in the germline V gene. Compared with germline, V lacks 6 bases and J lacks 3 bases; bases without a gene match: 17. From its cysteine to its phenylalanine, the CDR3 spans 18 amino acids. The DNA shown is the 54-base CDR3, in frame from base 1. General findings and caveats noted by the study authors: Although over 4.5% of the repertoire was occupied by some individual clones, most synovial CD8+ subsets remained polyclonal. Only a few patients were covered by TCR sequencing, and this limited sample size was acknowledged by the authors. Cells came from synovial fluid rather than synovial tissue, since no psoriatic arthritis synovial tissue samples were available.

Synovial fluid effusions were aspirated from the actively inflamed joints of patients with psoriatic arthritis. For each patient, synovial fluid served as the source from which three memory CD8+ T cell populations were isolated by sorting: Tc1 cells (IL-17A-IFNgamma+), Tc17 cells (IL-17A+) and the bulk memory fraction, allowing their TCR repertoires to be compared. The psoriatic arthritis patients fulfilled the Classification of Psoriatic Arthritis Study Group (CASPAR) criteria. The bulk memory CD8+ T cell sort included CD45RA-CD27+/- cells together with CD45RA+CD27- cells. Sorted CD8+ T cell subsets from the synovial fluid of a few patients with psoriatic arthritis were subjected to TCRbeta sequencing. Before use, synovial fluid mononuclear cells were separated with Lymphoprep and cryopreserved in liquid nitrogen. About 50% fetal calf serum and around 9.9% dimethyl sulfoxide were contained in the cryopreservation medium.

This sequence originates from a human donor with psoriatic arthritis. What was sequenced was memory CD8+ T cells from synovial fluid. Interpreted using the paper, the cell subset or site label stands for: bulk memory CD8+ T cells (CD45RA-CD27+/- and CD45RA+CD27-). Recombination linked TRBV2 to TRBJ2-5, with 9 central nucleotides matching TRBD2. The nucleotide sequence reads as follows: TGTGCCAGCAGAGACCCCCCGGGGGGGACTAGCATTAAAGAGACCCAGTACTTC. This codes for CASRDPPGGTSIKETQYF.